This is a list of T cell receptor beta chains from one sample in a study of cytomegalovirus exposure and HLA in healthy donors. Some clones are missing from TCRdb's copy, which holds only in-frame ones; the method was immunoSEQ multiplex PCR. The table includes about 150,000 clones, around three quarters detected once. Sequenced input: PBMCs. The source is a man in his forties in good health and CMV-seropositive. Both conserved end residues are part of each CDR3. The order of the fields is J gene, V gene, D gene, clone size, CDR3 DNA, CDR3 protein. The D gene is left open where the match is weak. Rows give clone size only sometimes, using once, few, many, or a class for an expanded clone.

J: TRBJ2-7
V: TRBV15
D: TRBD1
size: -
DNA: TGTGCCACCAGCGAGGGGGACAGGGAAACCTACGAGCAGTACTTC
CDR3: CATSEGDRETYEQYF

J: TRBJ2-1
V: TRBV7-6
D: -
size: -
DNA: TGTGCCAGCAGCTTAGGGAGCGGGTACTACAATGAGCAGTTCTTC
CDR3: CASSLGSGYYNEQFF

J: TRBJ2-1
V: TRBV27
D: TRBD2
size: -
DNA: TGTGCCAGCAGTTCGGGACTAGCGGGGGAGAGGATCTTC
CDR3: CASSSGLAGERIF

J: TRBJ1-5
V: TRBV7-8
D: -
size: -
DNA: TGTGCCAGCAGCAGGATCGGACAGTTACCTCAGCCCCAGCATTTT
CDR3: CASSRIGQLPQPQHF

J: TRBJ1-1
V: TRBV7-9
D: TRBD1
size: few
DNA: TGTGCCAGCAGCCAATTAGCTAACAGGGGCACTGAAGCTTTCTTT
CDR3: CASSQLANRGTEAFF

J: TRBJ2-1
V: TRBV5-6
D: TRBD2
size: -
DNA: TGTGCCAGCAGCTTAGGGCGGGAGGTCGGTGAGCAGTTCTTC
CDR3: CASSLGREVGEQFF

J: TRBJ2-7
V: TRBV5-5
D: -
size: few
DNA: TGTGCCAGCAGCTCCAGGTGGAGCGGTACCCCCTACGAGCAGTACTTC
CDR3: CASSSRWSGTPYEQYF

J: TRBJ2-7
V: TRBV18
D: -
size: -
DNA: TGTGCCAGCTCACCAGCCCCAGAAGCCTACGAGCAGTACTTC
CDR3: CASSPAPEAYEQYF

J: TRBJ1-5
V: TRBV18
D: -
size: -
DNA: TGTGCCAGCTCACCAGGTACAGACAATCAACCCCAGCATTTT
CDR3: CASSPGTDNQPQHF

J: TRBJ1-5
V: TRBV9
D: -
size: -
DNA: TGTGCCAGCAGCGCAGTAGGGTCCCACAGGTCAGGTCAGCCCCAGCATTTT
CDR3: CASSAVGSHRSGQPQHF

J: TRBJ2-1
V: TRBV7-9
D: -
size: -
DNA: TGTGCCAGCCCCAAGAGCGGCAATGAGCAGTTCTTC
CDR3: CASPKSGNEQFF

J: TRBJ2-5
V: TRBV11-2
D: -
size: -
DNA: TGTGCCAGCAGCTTAGTGTGGGGGCCGGGAGGAGAGACCCAGTACTTC
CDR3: CASSLVWGPGGETQYF

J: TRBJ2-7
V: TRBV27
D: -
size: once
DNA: TGTGCCAGCAGTCCGAGAAGAACCTACGAGCAGTACTTC
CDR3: CASSPRRTYEQYF

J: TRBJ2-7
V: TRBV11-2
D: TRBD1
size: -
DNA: TGTGCCAGCAGCTTTAGATGGGGACAGGGCGGCTACGAGCAGTACTTC
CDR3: CASSFRWGQGGYEQYF

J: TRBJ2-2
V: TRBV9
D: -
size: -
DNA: TGTGCCAGCAGCGTCTCAGGGACCGGGGAGCTGTTTTTT
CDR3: CASSVSGTGELFF

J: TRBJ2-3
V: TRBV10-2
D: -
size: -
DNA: TGCGCCAGCAGACAGGGTTTAGATACGCAGTATTTT
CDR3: CASRQGLDTQYF

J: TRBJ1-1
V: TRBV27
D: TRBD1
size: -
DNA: TGTGCCAGCAGTTTGACAGGGGACACTGAAGCTTTCTTT
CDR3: CASSLTGDTEAFF

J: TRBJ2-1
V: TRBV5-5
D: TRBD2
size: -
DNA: TGTGCCAGCAGCCGTGGCGGGGGGGTGCAGGCATACAATGAGCAGTTCTTC
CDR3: CASSRGGGVQAYNEQFF

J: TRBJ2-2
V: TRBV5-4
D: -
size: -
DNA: TGTGCCAGCAGCGAGGACTCCACCCGGGTCGGGGAGCTGTTTTTT
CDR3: CASSEDSTRVGELFF

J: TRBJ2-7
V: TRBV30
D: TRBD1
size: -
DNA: TGTGCCTGGTCGAAACAGGGGGGTCCCTACGAGCAGTACTTC
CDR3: CAWSKQGGPYEQYF

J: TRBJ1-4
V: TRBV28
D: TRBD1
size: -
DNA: TGTGCCAGCGGAAGTAGGGGGCATCATGAAAAACTGTTTTTT
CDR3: CASGSRGHHEKLFF

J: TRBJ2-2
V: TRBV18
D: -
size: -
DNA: TGTGCCAGCTCACTCCGGGGCGGGGAGCTGTTTTTT
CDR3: CASSLRGGELFF

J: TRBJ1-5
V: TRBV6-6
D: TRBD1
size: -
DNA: TGTGCCAGCACCCGGGACAGCTATCAGCCCCAGCATTTT
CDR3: CASTRDSYQPQHF

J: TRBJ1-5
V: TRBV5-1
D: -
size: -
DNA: TGCGCCAGCAGCTCGTGGGACAAGTTTAGCAATCAGCCCCAGCATTTT
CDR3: CASSSWDKFSNQPQHF

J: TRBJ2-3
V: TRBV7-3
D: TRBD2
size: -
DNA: TGTGCCAGCAGCCCGGTAGCGGGAGATACGCAGTATTTT
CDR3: CASSPVAGDTQYF

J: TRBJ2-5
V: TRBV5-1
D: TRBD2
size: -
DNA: TGCGCCAGCAGCCCGGGACTAGCGGGAGTACTAGAGACCCAGTACTTC
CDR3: CASSPGLAGVLETQYF

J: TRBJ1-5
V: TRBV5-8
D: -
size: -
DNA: TGTGCCAGCAGCCGACCACCGGGGGGCCAGCCCCAGCATTTT
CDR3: CASSRPPGGQPQHF

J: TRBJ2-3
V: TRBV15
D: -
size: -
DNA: TGTGCCACCAGCATAAGACAGGTTAGCACAGATACGCAGTATTTT
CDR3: CATSIRQVSTDTQYF

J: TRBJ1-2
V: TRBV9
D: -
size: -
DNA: TGTGCCAGCAGCGTAGATGGGGGGGCATGGGGCTACACCTTC
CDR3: CASSVDGGAWGYTF

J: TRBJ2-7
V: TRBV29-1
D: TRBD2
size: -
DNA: TGCAGCGTTGACCGCGCGGGAGGGCCAGGCGAGCAGTACTTC
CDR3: CSVDRAGGPGEQYF

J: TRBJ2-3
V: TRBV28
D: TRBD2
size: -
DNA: TGTGCCAGCACCCGTCCTAGCGGGAGGGCCGTGTTAAGAGCAGATACGCAGTATTTT
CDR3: CASTRPSGRAVLRADTQYF

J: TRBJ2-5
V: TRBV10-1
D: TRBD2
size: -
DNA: TGCGCCAGCAGCGAGGGGACTAGCGGGAGTTTAGGGCAGTACTTC
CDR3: CASSEGTSGSLGQYF

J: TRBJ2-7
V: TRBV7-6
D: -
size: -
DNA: TGTGCCAGCAGCCAGTGGGCCGACGAGCAGTACTTC
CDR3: CASSQWADEQYF

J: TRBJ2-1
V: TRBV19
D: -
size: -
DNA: TGTGCCAGTAGTATAGGGACAGATCCCTACAATGAGCAGTTCTTC
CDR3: CASSIGTDPYNEQFF

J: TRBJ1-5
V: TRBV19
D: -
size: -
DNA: TGTGCCAGTAGTATAAGGGCAGGGAATCAGCCCCAGCATTTT
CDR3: CASSIRAGNQPQHF

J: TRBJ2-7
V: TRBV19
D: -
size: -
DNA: TGTGCCAGTAGTATTGGGACGGCGGGGTACGAGCAGTACTTC
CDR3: CASSIGTAGYEQYF